This T cell receptor (beta chain) was retrieved from a study of STAT3 mutations in large granular lymphocyte leukemia. Study observations and caveats: In about 30% of the 18 patients, new TCR clonotypes emerged after therapy. In T-cell large granular lymphocyte leukemia, about half of patients showed multiple immunodominant subclonotypes.

Only in-frame clones appear in the TCRdb table, and some are missing; sequencing was by immunoSEQ multiplex PCR. The sample carries about 42,000 clones, about 81% recorded once. A note on this clone: What it binds is not known.

Sample: PBMCs. The sequence came from a human donor with T large granular lymphocyte leukemia. Some clones in this sample may be carry-over from other donors' samples.

The CDR3 loop is CASSWGGPRNEQFF. In DNA, the CDR3 is TGTGCCAGTAGTTGGGGGGGGCCCAGGAATGAGCAGTTCTTC. The V call is TRBV19, the J call TRBJ2-1; perhaps TRBD2 as D (7 bases). This CDR3 comprises 14 residues. In germline, CDR1 is LNHDA, CDR2 SQIVND (reference sequence). Between the trimmed V and J ends, which lost 5 bases and 7 bases, there was a span of 15 bases.